This TCR beta chain was retrieved from a study of cytomegalovirus exposure and HLA in healthy donors. Points from the study as a whole: Another analysis was done later, and it associated roughly 15,000 TCR beta sequences with HLA alleles at 0.05 false discovery rate. When presence/absence was analysed, sequencing depth was taken to be roughly uniform across donors.

Remarks on this clone: Antigen specificity is unknown.

The PCR contained 60 Vbeta and 13 Jbeta primers. Generated by immunoSEQ multiplex PCR, the TCRdb table keeps only in-frame clones and is missing some. Of roughly 130,000 clones listed, 75% to 85% are singletons. The germline CDR1 and CDR2 sequences are SEHNR and FQNEAQ (reference sequence). This CDR3 has 16 amino acids. The trim removed 4 bases at V and 0 bases at J, leaving 4 bases unmatched. The J gene is TRBJ2-1, the V gene TRBV7-9; 9 nucleotides agree with TRBD2. The clonotype was recovered from a man in his forties in good health and CMV-seronegative. The sequenced material came from PBMCs. The CDR3 is CASSYGSGSSYNEQFF. The CDR3 coding sequence is TGTGCCAGCAGCTACGGTAGCGGGAGCTCCTACAATGAGCAGTTCTTC.